This T cell receptor (beta chain) was identified during a study of graft-versus-host responses after intestinal transplantation. Study information: Recipients were all induced with anti-thymocyte globulin, then given tacrolimus and steroids for two to three years. Study observations and caveats: Some GvH clones were seen earlier in gut or blood, suggesting intestinal origin.

In germline, CDR1 is LGHNA, CDR2 YSLEER. The ends lost 8 bases at V and 5 bases at J; junction bases unmatched: 12. The CDR3 covers 16 residues. On this clone: What it binds is unknown.

Measured with immunoSEQ multiplex PCR; TCRdb has only the in-frame clones, and not every one. The sample has tens of thousands of clones, roughly nine tenths seen once. Sequences were derived from unstimulated CD8+ T cells sorted from spleen or lymph node cells, sampled before intestinal transplant. This chain joins TRBV4-3 and TRBJ2-4; 10 positions match TRBD2. This sequence originates from a human donor who received an intestinal transplant. CDR3 nucleotide sequence: TGCGCCAGCGCCCCTAGCGGGGGCCCATCCGAAAACATTCAGTACTTC. Amino acid sequence: CASAPSGGPSENIQYF.